This TCR beta chain was observed in a study of glioma-infiltrating T cells. This clonotype was counted ten times or more. Its target is unknown. Amplification of TCR alpha and beta CDR3 regions from RNA used iRepertoire nested multiplex PCR. MiXCR, run by TCRdb on the multiplex PCR reads, gives a single entry per CDR3 protein. The data show under 150,000 distinct CDR3 sequences, around 25% seen once. Study findings and constraints: Above-expected tissue-blood divergence occurred in all gliomas, most in low-grade ones.

This sequence was found in a human donor with low-grade glioma or glioblastoma, undergoing nonglioma brain surgery, or in good health (not recorded which). The sequenced material came from glioma tissue, nonneoplastic brain tissue, or PBMCs (not recorded which).

The CDR3 reads CSVATQRETQYF. CDR3 sequence (DNA): TGCAGCGTCGCAACCCAAAGAGAGACCCAGTACTTC. J is TRBJ2-5 and V is TRBV29-1; unclear D gene. The germline CDR1 and CDR2 sequences are SQVTM and ANQGSEA. V was clipped by 6 bases and J by 4 bases, with 12 bases between them. CDR3 length: 12 amino acids.